This T cell receptor (beta chain) derives from a study of control samples from healthy donors and cancer patients. This table comes from immunoSEQ multiplex PCR, and its TCRdb copy is limited to in-frame clones, with some not included. This sample yields 350,000 to 450,000 clones, of which 75% to 95% are seen a single time; more than 6% belongs to the top ten. The CDR3 covers 16 residues. Per the germline V gene, CDR1 is LGHNA and CDR2 is YSLEER. V lost 0 bases to trimming and J lost 8 bases, with 14 bases between them. V is TRBV4-3 and J is TRBJ1-6, with no clear D. This TCR came from a man aged 35-49 years with head and neck cancer. Sequenced material: PBMCs. CDR3: CASSQDWPPTYSPLHF. The CDR3 DNA sequence: TGCGCCAGCAGCCAAGATTGGCCACCAACATATTCACCCCTCCACTTT.